The clone carrying this TCR beta chain was counted many times. Antigen specificity is unknown. The sample comes from a study of blood T cells in healthy people across ages. Findings and limits, study-wide: Per million T cells, the diversity of TCR beta decreased roughly linearly as age advanced. Researchers deemed the diversity estimates from one million T cells underestimates.

Ranging in age from roughly 6 to 90, the donors were healthy Caucasian individuals from Russia. With a J-beta primer mix and a sample-barcoded 5' primer, a second PCR ran about 6 to 11 cycles. At least 3 million CDR3-containing paired-end reads were obtained per sample. TCRdb used MiXCR to reprocess the 5' RACE reads, holding one entry per CDR3 protein. The repertoire includes hundreds of thousands of distinct CDR3 sequences, about 32% of them detected once, and 15% to 17% sits in the top ten. Looked up from germline, CDR1 is MNHEY and CDR2 is SMNVEV (reference sequence). The ends lost 5 bases at V and 4 bases at J; junction bases unmatched: 8. The CDR3 loop spans 16 amino acids.

The receptor comes from an elderly woman in good health. The chain couples TRBV27 to TRBJ2-1, with 10 bases that match TRBD2. Sequencing was carried out using blood. CDR3 DNA: TGTGCCAGCAGTGCGCTTACTAGCGGGGCTTACAATGAGCAGTTCTTC. As protein: CASSALTSGAYNEQFF.